These 23 T cell receptor beta chains came from one sample sequenced in a study of neurological immune-mediated disorders. One entry per CDR3 protein results from TCRdb running MiXCR on the 5' RACE reads. This sample has just under 40,000 distinct CDR3 sequences, with approximately 7% found just once. The sample comprised CD4+ T cells from blood. The receptors shown here come from a middle-aged man in good health.

Many counts were recorded for this clonotype. The V and J genes are TRBV18 and TRBJ2-7, with 7 bases lining up with TRBD2. V was clipped by 1 base and J by 6 bases; unmatched bases: 12. Germline CDR1 reads KGHSH; CDR2 reads LQKENI. The length of the CDR3 is 16 residues. CDR3: CASSPQVGTIYAEQYF. In DNA, the CDR3 is TGTGCCAGCTCACCACAAGTAGGGACTATCTATGCCGAGCAGTACTTC.

This clonotype was seen only a few times. The gene calls are TRBV5-4 and TRBJ2-1; 13 nucleotides agree with TRBD2. The germline V gene has CDR1 SGHNT and CDR2 YYREEE (reference sequence). V lost 0 bases and J lost 6; bases outside the gene matches: 0. The CDR3 spans 15 residues. CDR3 in DNA: TGTGCCAGCAGCTTGGGGACTAGCGGGAGCAATGAGCAGTTCTTC. Amino acid sequence: CASSLGTSGSNEQFF.

This clonotype was seen repeatedly, ten times or more. This sequence joins TRBV30 and TRBJ1-6, with D perhaps TRBD1 (5 bases). This CDR3 has 14 amino acids. Deletions cut 0 bases from V and 4 bases from J, with 7 bases between. Germline CDR1 and CDR2: GTSNPN and SVGIG (reference sequence). CDR3 sequence (DNA): TGTGCCTGGAGTGTCCGACAGTATAATTCACCCCTCCACTTT. Residues: CAWSVRQYNSPLHF.

This clonotype was detected many times. This sequence joins TRBV7-8 and TRBJ1-5; D is ambiguous. Trimming stripped 4 bases from V and 7 bases from J, with 17 bases between. Looked up from germline, CDR1 is SGHVS and CDR2 is FQNEAQ. This CDR3 comprises 15 residues. CDR3: CASSSQRLGRQPQHF. The CDR3 region has the DNA TGTGCCAGCAGCTCCCAGCGTTTAGGGCGGCAGCCCCAGCATTTT.

There are many counts of this clonotype. The rearrangement uses TRBV7-9 and TRBJ1-3; 8 bases are a match to TRBD1. Looked up from germline, CDR1 is SEHNR and CDR2 is FQNEAQ (reference sequence). This CDR3 contains 15 residues. V lost 5 bases and J lost 0; bases outside the gene matches: 3. CDR3 amino acids: CASSPQGGSGNTIYF. CDR3 nucleotide sequence: TGTGCCAGCAGCCCACAGGGGGGCTCTGGAAACACCATATATTTT.

This clonotype was found many times. The genes are TRBV4-1 and TRBJ2-4; D is perhaps TRBD1 or TRBD2 (5 bases each). This CDR3 region has 21 residues. Trimming shortened V by 0 bases and J by 0 bases, and 24 bases separated the two germline ends. Looked up from germline, CDR1 is MGHRA and CDR2 is YSYEKL. The CDR3 region has the DNA TGCGCCAGCAGCCAAGAGTCGCGCAGGGTGGCGGGTGAACTAGCCAAAAACATTCAGTACTTC. Its translation: CASSQESRRVAGELAKNIQYF.

This clonotype was counted at least ten times. This chain's CDR3 is CASSPPAGSKNIQYF. CDR3 nucleotide sequence: TGTGCCAGCAGCCCCCCCGCGGGGTCCAAAAACATTCAGTACTTC. The J gene is TRBJ2-4, the V gene TRBV5-8; a possible D gene is TRBD2 (6 bases). The CDR3 totals 15 residues. V lost 4 bases and J lost 2, with 13 bases in between. Germline V CDR1 and CDR2: SGHTS, YDEGEE.

This clonotype was detected ten times or more. The rearrangement joins TRBV7-2 to TRBJ2-3; D gene uncertain. CDR3 length: 13 residues. V lost 10 bases and J lost 1, with 12 bases in between. Germline V gives CDR1 SGHTA, CDR2 FQGNSA. CDR3 loop: CATSPGGTDTQYF. CDR3 nucleotide sequence: TGTGCCACCTCCCCGGGCGGCACAGATACGCAGTATTTT.

Only a few counts were recorded for this clonotype. The chain combines TRBV27 with TRBJ2-1; 13 bases fit TRBD2. Trimming cost V 6 bases and J 7 bases; bases outside gene matches: 9. The germline gives CDR1 MNHEY, CDR2 SMNVEV (reference sequence). The CDR3 is 16 residues long. CDR3: CASRKGGLAGTNEQFF. Here the CDR3 DNA reads TGTGCCAGCAGGAAGGGGGGACTAGCGGGAACGAATGAGCAGTTCTTC.

This clonotype was picked up many times. This rearrangement joins TRBV5-1 to TRBJ2-3; maybe TRBD2 (7 bases). Per the germline V gene, CDR1 is SGHRS and CDR2 is YFSETQ. Deletions cut 1 base from V and 5 bases from J, with 11 bases between. This CDR3 region has 14 residues. CDR3 bases: TGCGCCAGCAGCTTGCGGGGGGCCGGAGATACGCAGTATTTT. Translated, it gives CASSLRGAGDTQYF.

Many counts were recorded for this clonotype. The chain carries TRBV7-6 and TRBJ2-3; D is unclear. Trimming removed 3 bases at V and 2 bases at J, with 6 bases between. Germline values: CDR1 SGHVS, CDR2 FNYEAQ. The CDR3 totals 13 residues. CDR3: CASSFSHTDTQYF. In nucleotides, the CDR3 is TGTGCCAGCAGCTTTTCACACACAGATACGCAGTATTTT.

This clonotype appeared many times. The chain couples TRBV7-8 to TRBJ2-1; a weak D match, TRBD2 (5 bases). CDR3 length equals 16 residues. Germline V CDR1 and CDR2: SGHVS, FQNEAQ. Trimming shortened V by 5 bases and J by 8 bases, and 22 bases separated the two germline ends. The CDR3 loop reads CASSPHWTSKADEQFF. The CDR3 nucleotides read TGTGCCAGCAGCCCCCACTGGACGTCAAAAGCGGATGAGCAGTTCTTC.

This clonotype was observed many times. The chain links TRBV28 to TRBJ1-1; unclear D gene. This CDR3 spans 12 amino acids. Trimming cost V 3 bases and J 10 bases, with 12 bases left between them. Germline V gene lookup returns CDR1 MDHEN and CDR2 SYDVKM. CDR3 nucleotides: TGTGCCAGCAGTTTGGCGGAAAAGGGAGCTTTCTTT. Its protein is CASSLAEKGAFF.

This clonotype was recorded many times. The gene calls are TRBV28 and TRBJ1-6; a possible D gene is TRBD1 (6 bases). The CDR3 has 14 amino acids. Germline V gene lookup returns CDR1 MDHEN and CDR2 SYDVKM. The V end was cut by 5 bases, the J end by 7 bases, with 12 bases between. CDR3 amino acids: CASSLARGNSPLHF. DNA of the CDR3: TGTGCCAGCAGTCTTGCCAGGGGAAATTCACCCCTCCACTTT.

V usage is TRBV20-1 and J usage is TRBJ2-7, with 7 bases that match TRBD1. V shed 5 bases, J shed 9 bases, and the junction held 4 bases outside the gene matches. CDR1 and CDR2 from the germline V gene are DFQATT and SNEGSKA (reference sequence). This CDR3 is 10 amino acids long. CDR3 DNA sequence: TGCAGTGCTGTACAGGGGTGGCAGTACTTC. This codes for CSAVQGWQYF.

The chain recombines TRBV19 with TRBJ2-4; D is possibly TRBD1 or TRBD2 (5 bases each). Trimming pared 8 bases from V and 3 bases from J, leaving 14 bases between. Germline assignment: CDR1 LNHDA and CDR2 SQIVND (reference sequence). This CDR3 is built from 14 residues. The DNA of the CDR3 is TGTGCCAGTGGCCCGGGGCAGGGCAAAAACATTCAGTACTTC. As protein: CASGPGQGKNIQYF.

This clonotype was seen many times. The rearrangement links TRBV10-3 to TRBJ2-3, with 8 bases fitting TRBD2. CDR1 and CDR2 (germline): ENHRY, SYGVKD. V trimming: 2 bases; J trimming: 0 bases; junction bases outside the gene matches: 1. This CDR3 region has 15 residues. The chain's CDR3 is CAISETSGSTDTQYF. The CDR3 DNA follows: TGTGCCATCAGTGAGACTAGCGGTAGCACAGATACGCAGTATTTT.

This clonotype has a count of ten or more. The V and J genes are TRBV5-6 and TRBJ1-6; 7 bases align to TRBD1. There are 17 residues in the CDR3. The germline gives CDR1 SGHDT, CDR2 YYEEEE. The V and J ends lost 0 bases and 4 bases, in that order; junction bases with no gene match: 7. The CDR3 is CASSLAEGAGYNSPLHF. The CDR3 DNA is TGTGCCAGCAGCTTGGCCGAGGGGGCAGGATATAATTCACCCCTCCACTTT.

This clonotype was seen ten or more times. The rearrangement joins TRBV7-6 to TRBJ2-1; 12 nucleotides match TRBD2. Trimming removed 4 bases from V and 4 bases from J; junction bases left unmatched: 8. Germline V gene data show CDR1 as SGHVS and CDR2 as FNYEAQ. The CDR3 spans 17 residues. CDR3 nucleotides: TGTGCCAGCAGCTCAGGCTTACTAGCGGGAGGATACAATGAGCAGTTCTTC. It translates to CASSSGLLAGGYNEQFF.

This clonotype showed up just a few times. CDR3 loop: CASSPGLGGETQYF. CDR3 coding DNA: TGTGCCAGCAGCCCGGGACTGGGAGGGGAGACCCAGTACTTC. The rearrangement links TRBV5-4 to TRBJ2-5; 7 positions agree with TRBD2. CDR1 SGHNT and CDR2 YYREEE come from the germline V gene (reference sequence). The CDR3 length is 14 residues. Trimming removed 4 bases from V and 5 bases from J; junction bases left unmatched: 8.

This rearrangement joins TRBV6-6 to TRBJ2-2; D ambiguous. Trimming took off 6 bases at V and 6 bases at J, with 8 bases between the two ends. This CDR3 has 12 amino acids. Germline V gives CDR1 MNHNY, CDR2 SVGAGI (reference sequence). The CDR3 nucleotides are TGTGCCAGCAGCCTCCCCGCCGGGGAGCTGTTTTTT. Residues: CASSLPAGELFF.

The CDR3 DNA reads as TGCAGCGTTCAGCCAGATACGCAGTATTTT. Translated: CSVQPDTQYF. The chain uses TRBV29-1 and TRBJ2-3, with D unresolved. The CDR3 runs to 10 residues. Between the trimmed V and J ends, which lost 5 bases and 4 bases, there was a span of 4 bases. Germline CDR1 and CDR2: SQVTM and ANQGSEA.

This clonotype was seen ten or more times. V usage is TRBV6-5 and J usage is TRBJ2-7, with D maybe TRBD1 (6 bases). Germline CDR1 and CDR2: MNHEY and SVGAGI. With 2 bases removed from V and 3 bases from J, the gap between germline ends came to 11 bases. CDR3 length equals 14 residues. CDR3 protein: CASSYQGTRYEQYF. The CDR3 DNA is TGTGCCAGCAGTTACCAGGGGACCCGCTACGAGCAGTACTTC.